The 8 T cell receptor beta chains below come from one sample, sequenced in a study of tumor-infiltrating lymphocytes in primary liver carcinoma. The authors made TCR beta cDNA from 450 to 600 ng total RNA with a constant-region primer. Each TCR beta library was derived from three nested multiplex PCR rounds that employed slightly modified ARM-PCR. Researchers ran the first two PCR rounds for roughly 10 cycles each with TRBV1-TRBV30 forward primers and a C-beta reverse primer. Using its own MiXCR run on the multiplex PCR reads, TCRdb lists one record per CDR3 protein. The sample includes about 190,000 distinct CDR3 sequences, around four fifths of them seen just once. Bulk tissue was left unsorted, and RNA and DNA were co-extracted from about 21-30 mg of it. Source material: tumor tissue from primary liver carcinoma. The receptors derive from a man aged 35-49 years with primary liver carcinoma and hepatitis B virus infection.

With respect to this clonotype: This may stem from a read error, because a much larger clone lies one nucleotide away. The gene calls are TRBV5-1 and TRBJ2-1, with TRBD2 as a possible D gene (6 bases). Trimming left V 3 bases short and J 0 bases short, with 16 bases between. Germline assignment: CDR1 SGHRS and CDR2 YFSETQ. The length of the CDR3 is 17 residues. CDR3 in amino acids: CASSSGLAVHSYNEQFF. In DNA, the CDR3 is TGCGCCAGCAGCTCCGGTTTAGCGGTCCACTCCTACAATGAGCAGTTCTTC.

To note about this clonotype: Mismatch with germline at one junction end may stem from a read error. The rearrangement uses TRBV7-8 and TRBJ2-7; D is possibly TRBD2 (6 bases). The V gene's germline CDR1 is SGHVS and CDR2 FQNEAQ. This CDR3 has 15 amino acids. This CDR3 reads CASSVIAGSWGEHYF. CDR3 sequence (DNA): TGTGCCAGCAGCGTAATCGCGGGGAGTTGGGGGGAGCACTACTTC.

Comments on this clonotype: The germline gene is not matched at one end of the junction; a read error may be the cause. J is TRBJ2-1 and V is TRBV11-2, with a tentative D call TRBD2 (5 bases). The CDR3 sequence is 14 residues long. Per germline, CDR1 SGHAT and CDR2 FQNNGV. The DNA of the CDR3 is TGTGCCGGCAGCTACCAGACGGAGGCCTATGAGCAGTTCTTC. It translates to CAGSYQTEAYEQFF.

As regards this clonotype: Likely a read error: the CDR3 ends without its conserved phenylalanine or tryptophan. The chain employs TRBV4-2 and TRBJ2-1, with D tentatively TRBD2 (5 bases). This CDR3 region has 16 residues. In germline, CDR1 is LGHNA, CDR2 YNFKEQ. With 6 bases removed from V and 5 bases from J, the gap between germline ends came to 20 bases. This chain's CDR3 is CASSQHLGMVNNEQFL. The CDR3 coding sequence is TGTGCCAGCAGTCAACACCTCGGGATGGTTAACAATGAGCAGTTCCTC.

The chain employs TRBV12-3 or TRBV12-4 and TRBJ2-1, with D possibly TRBD1 on 5 matching bases. The CDR3 totals 16 residues. Trimming left V 7 bases short and J 12 bases short, with 28 bases between. The CDR3 region is CASTPRTRDTPGRQFF. CDR3 DNA sequence: TGTGCCAGCACTCCGCGGACACGAGACACACCGGGTAGGCAGTTCTTC.

Notes on this clonotype: One end of the junction does not line up with germline, which may come from a read error. The chain employs TRBV11-2 and TRBJ2-5, with 7 positions matching TRBD2. Germline CDR1 reads SGHAT; CDR2 reads FQNNGV. This CDR3 is 17 amino acids long. CDR3 in amino acids: CASSLGLSRGRDETQCF. The CDR3 coding sequence is TGTGCCAGCAGCTTAGGGCTGTCTAGAGGGAGGGATGAGACCCAGTGTTTC. The entire variable domain, with the rest obtained from reference TRBV11-2 and TRBJ2-5, is as follows: EAGVAQSPRYKIIEKRQSVAFWCNPISGHATLYWYQQILGQGPKLLIQFQNNGVVDDSQLPKDRFSAERLKGVDSTLKIQPAKLEDSAVYLCASSLGLSRGRDETQCFGPGTRLLVL.

About this clonotype: A read error is possible here, since a much larger clone lies one base away. J is TRBJ2-1 and V is TRBV28; D perhaps matches TRBD1 (6 bases). Germline assignment: CDR1 MDHEN and CDR2 SYDVKM. V was trimmed by 10 bases and J by 6 bases, leaving 19 bases between them. The CDR3 is 14 residues long. CDR3 in DNA: TGTGCCATCAGGGGCATCCTGATGGGCAATGAGCAGTTCTTC. It codes for CAIRGILMGNEQFF.

V usage is TRBV29-1 and J usage is TRBJ1-1, with D possibly being TRBD1 (5 bases). This CDR3 contains 15 residues. CDR1 SQVTM and CDR2 ANQGSEA come from the germline V gene. For the CDR3, the DNA is TGCGGCGCTGGACCGGGTTGGGGGATGAACACTGAAGCTTTCTTT. Translation gives CGAGPGWGMNTEAFF.